The 19 T cell receptor beta chains presented below share a single source sample, sequenced in a study of cytotoxic CD8 clonotypes in ibrutinib-treated CLL. Data came from immunoSEQ multiplex PCR; TCRdb stores just in-frame clones and leaves some out. This sample yields some 200,000 clones, of which approximately 75% are seen a single time; more than 9.5% belongs to the top ten. Sample: PBMCs, taken after 12 months of ibrutinib treatment. The receptor set was obtained from a human donor with chronic lymphocytic leukemia.

The genes are TRBV4-1 and TRBJ2-7; 10 positions match TRBD1. The junction had 2 bases not matched to a gene; V was cut back by 4 bases and J by 2 bases. The CDR3 is 14 amino acids. CDR1 is MGHRA, CDR2 YSYEKL, per germline. CDR3: CASSPDRGAYEQYF. Here the CDR3 DNA reads TGCGCCAGCAGCCCGGACAGGGGGGCCTACGAGCAGTACTTC.

This clone was seen repeatedly, ten times or more. The same CDR3 is also encoded by other DNA sequences in this sample. This chain connects TRBV7-2 to TRBJ2-5; D unresolved. The germline V gene encodes CDR1 SGHTA and CDR2 FQGNSA. This CDR3 contains 11 residues. V was clipped by 5 bases and J by 1 base, with 2 bases between them. In DNA form, the CDR3 reads TGTGCCAGCAGCCCCCAAGAGACCCAGTACTTC. Translated: CASSPQETQYF.

J is TRBJ1-5 and V is TRBV4-2; D unresolved. CDR1 is LGHNA, CDR2 YNFKEQ, per germline. Trimming pared 0 bases from V and 1 base from J, leaving 10 bases between. CDR3 length equals 16 residues. The CDR3, as DNA: TGTGCCAGCAGCCAAGAGGCGAGTCGGAGCAATCAGCCCCAGCATTTT. This codes for CASSQEASRSNQPQHF.

V and J are TRBV6-6 and TRBJ1-5, with D unresolved. The CDR3 contains 14 residues. CDR1 and CDR2 (germline): MNHNY, SVGAGI (reference sequence). Trimming removed 0 bases at V and 5 bases at J, with 8 bases between. CDR3 sequence reads: CASSYSSLDQPQHF. DNA of the CDR3: TGTGCCAGCAGTTACTCGAGTCTCGATCAGCCCCAGCATTTT.

The chain combines TRBV7-9 with TRBJ2-7; 9 bases map to TRBD1. J gave up 6 bases and V 1 base, and 1 base lay outside the gene matches. Germline CDR1 and CDR2: SEHNR and FQNEAQ (reference sequence). This CDR3 has 13 residues. The CDR3 protein is CASSLGDRVEQYF. The CDR3 nucleotides are TGTGCCAGCAGCTTAGGGGACAGGGTCGAGCAGTACTTC.

This clone is a singleton in its sample. The chain uses TRBV5-1 and TRBJ2-7; D ambiguous. CDR3 length equals 16 residues. Germline V gives CDR1 SGHRS, CDR2 YFSETQ. With 0 bases removed from V and 0 bases from J, the gap between germline ends came to 13 bases. CDR3 DNA sequence: TGCGCCAGCAGCTTGGAGGCGGCCTTACCCTCCTACGAGCAGTACTTC. Its translation: CASSLEAALPSYEQYF.

The chain recombines TRBV28 with TRBJ1-2; 10 bases line up with TRBD1. V lost 5 bases, J lost 3 bases, and 6 bases stayed unmatched. The germline gives CDR1 MDHEN, CDR2 SYDVKM. The CDR3 runs 15 residues. The CDR3 nucleotides read TGTGCCAGCAGTCCGCCGGGACAGGGGTACTATGGCTACACCTTC. It specifies CASSPPGQGYYGYTF.

This clone was found once. The CDR3 DNA reads as TGCGCCAGCAGGTTAGCGGGAGGCAGAACCGAGCAGTACTTC. It yields the protein CASRLAGGRTEQYF. The chain joins TRBV10-2 to TRBJ2-7, with 10 nucleotides matching TRBD2. This CDR3 has 14 residues. The ends lost 6 bases at V and 6 bases at J; junction bases unmatched: 8. Germline assignment: CDR1 WSHSY and CDR2 SAAADI.

The V call is TRBV27, the J call TRBJ2-7; 11 positions agree with TRBD1. The CDR3 length is 16 residues. J was trimmed by 6 bases and V by 0 bases; bases with no gene match: 7. Germline assignment: CDR1 MNHEY and CDR2 SMNVEV (reference sequence). The DNA for the CDR3 is TGTGCCAGCAGTTTATCCCGAGGACAGGGGGCGCCCGAGCAGTACTTC. This sequence encodes CASSLSRGQGAPEQYF.

A remark on this clone: At the DNA level, this CDR3 is encoded by other sequences in the same sample as well. The chain has TRBV5-1 and TRBJ2-7, with 9 bases aligning to TRBD1. The CDR3 runs to 14 residues. The V and J ends lost 4 bases and 4 bases, in that order; junction bases with no gene match: 6. Germline V gene lookup returns CDR1 SGHRS and CDR2 YFSETQ. CDR3 coding DNA: TGCGCCAGCAGCCCGGGACAGGGTGGATACGAGCAGTACTTC. Its protein product is CASSPGQGGYEQYF.

The gene calls are TRBV5-4 and TRBJ1-2, with 8 bases aligning to TRBD1. The V gene's germline CDR1 is SGHNT and CDR2 YYREEE (reference sequence). V lost 1 base and J lost 7; bases outside the gene matches: 6. The CDR3 sequence is 14 residues long. Written as DNA, the CDR3 is TGTGCCAGCAGCTTGCTCGGACAGGGAGGTGGCTACACCTTC. Translating it yields CASSLLGQGGGYTF.

The chain links TRBV15 to TRBJ2-3; TRBD2 aligns across 8 bases. Germline V gene data show CDR1 as LNHNV and CDR2 as YYDKDF (reference sequence). This CDR3 contains 19 residues. Trimming removed 0 bases from V and 1 base from J; junction bases left unmatched: 12. The CDR3 here is CATSRDRAWGAGGTDTQYF. As DNA, the CDR3 is TGTGCCACCAGCAGAGATAGGGCCTGGGGAGCGGGGGGCACAGATACGCAGTATTTT.

The J gene is TRBJ2-2, the V gene TRBV7-9, with TRBD2 identical over 9 bases. From germline, CDR1 is SEHNR and CDR2 FQNEAQ (reference sequence). V was pared by 3 bases and J by 7 bases, with 6 bases of the junction left unmatched. The CDR3 extends over 15 amino acids. CDR3 protein: CASSFPSGVGGELFF. As DNA, the CDR3 is TGTGCCAGCAGCTTCCCTAGCGGGGTCGGCGGGGAGCTGTTTTTT.

The V call is TRBV15, the J call TRBJ2-3; D may be TRBD1 (8 bases). The CDR3 consists of 19 residues. Trimming shortened V by 0 bases and J by 6 bases, and 25 bases separated the two germline ends. Germline CDR1 reads LNHNV; CDR2 reads YYDKDF (reference sequence). The CDR3 nucleotides read TGTGCCACCAGCAGAGATGGGAGGGCTTGGGGACAGGTCCTGGATACGCAGTATTTT. This translates into CATSRDGRAWGQVLDTQYF.

This clone showed up just a few times. The chain is built from TRBV4-1 and TRBJ2-1; D gene uncertain. The CDR3 runs to 13 residues. V lost 4 bases to trimming and J lost 6 bases, with 10 bases between them. Germline V gene lookup returns CDR1 MGHRA and CDR2 YSYEKL. The CDR3 is CASSLVEANEQFF. The CDR3 DNA reads as TGCGCCAGCAGCCTCGTCGAAGCCAATGAGCAGTTCTTC.

The chain joins TRBV9 to TRBJ1-6; 10 positions agree with TRBD1. This CDR3 spans 14 amino acids. With 3 bases clipped from V and 6 bases from J, the junction kept 0 bases outside the gene matches. The germline gives CDR1 SGDLS, CDR2 YYNGEE. CDR3 region: CASSGQGANSPLHF. CDR3 DNA: TGTGCCAGCAGCGGACAGGGGGCTAATTCACCCCTCCACTTT.

The V call is TRBV18, the J call TRBJ1-1; weak D call: TRBD1 (5 bases). The germline V and J ends were trimmed by 10 bases and 1 base, with 16 bases remaining between them. Germline V lookup: CDR1 KGHSH, CDR2 LQKENI. The CDR3 loop spans 14 amino acids. CDR3 coding DNA: TGTGCCACCCGGGACCAGGGTGGGAACACTGAAGCTTTCTTT. Translation: CATRDQGGNTEAFF.

The CDR3 reads CASSLLAGNLNEQFF. CDR3 bases: TGCGCCAGCAGCTTACTAGCGGGGAACTTGAATGAGCAGTTCTTC. The rearrangement joins TRBV5-1 to TRBJ2-1, with 10 nucleotides matching TRBD2. The germline V gene has CDR1 SGHRS and CDR2 YFSETQ. This CDR3 spans 15 amino acids. V shed 2 bases and J 7 bases; nucleotides not matched to a gene: 6.

This clone was observed a single time. V usage is TRBV6-1 and J usage is TRBJ2-7, with TRBD1 as a possible D gene (5 bases). With 8 bases removed from V and 7 bases from J, the gap between germline ends came to 21 bases. This CDR3 is 14 amino acids long. Germline CDR1 reads MNHNS; CDR2 reads SASEGT. The DNA of the CDR3 is TGTGCCAGCTCGACAGTCCTCAATATTGGGGAGCAGTACTTC. Translating it yields CASSTVLNIGEQYF.